This record covers a single T cell receptor beta chain. The sample originates from a study of T cell changes during pregnancy in multiple sclerosis. The data were produced by immunoSEQ multiplex PCR, yet TCRdb's version contains in-frame clones alone and is incomplete. The table includes 37,000 or so clones, roughly 90% detected once. Germline CDR1 MNHNY, CDR2 SVGAGI (reference sequence). The CDR3 length is 16 residues. V lost 6 bases and J lost 5; bases outside the gene matches: 15. The sequence was obtained from a female donor with multiple sclerosis, enrolled in a pregnancy study. V and J are TRBV6-6 and TRBJ2-5; 7 bases line up with TRBD1. The sequences come from CD4+ T cells from peripheral blood mononuclear cells, collected in the second trimester of pregnancy. DNA of the CDR3: TGTGCCAGCAGCCCCACCCGGGACAGACTCGGGGAGACCCAGTACTTC. Amino acids: CASSPTRDRLGETQYF.